These T cell receptor beta chains were read from a single sample in a study of blood T cell repertoires in COVID-19. TCRdb's table, derived via immunoSEQ multiplex PCR, lists solely in-frame clones and lacks some. The sample records fewer than 250,000 clones, 65% to 85% being singletons. The specimen was peripheral blood. Receptors originate from a woman aged 45-59 years with acute or convalescent COVID-19. Both conserved end residues are part of each CDR3. Each record gives: D gene, J gene, clone size, V gene, CDR3 protein, CDR3 DNA. The D gene is left open where the match is weak. Only some rows state a clone size, as once, few, many or a class for expanded clones.

d_gene: .
j_gene: TRBJ1-6
abundance: once
v_gene: TRBV6-4
CDR3aa: CASSDSTAQNSPLHF
CDR3nt: TGTGCCAGCAGTGACTCGACAGCTCAGAATTCACCCCTCCACTTT

d_gene: .
j_gene: TRBJ2-1
abundance: .
v_gene: TRBV18
CDR3aa: CASSQFSVNEQFF
CDR3nt: TGTGCCAGCTCACAGTTTAGCGTAAATGAGCAGTTCTTC

d_gene: TRBD1
j_gene: TRBJ2-1
abundance: once
v_gene: TRBV6-5
CDR3aa: CASSFLDRDDEQFF
CDR3nt: TGTGCCAGCAGTTTCTTGGACAGGGACGATGAGCAGTTCTTC

d_gene: TRBD1
j_gene: TRBJ2-7
abundance: .
v_gene: TRBV10-3
CDR3aa: CAITRGLDAYEQYF
CDR3nt: TGTGCCATCACTAGGGGGCTGGATGCCTACGAGCAGTACTTC

d_gene: TRBD1
j_gene: TRBJ1-2
abundance: .
v_gene: TRBV4-1
CDR3aa: CASSKDRGLGYTF
CDR3nt: TGCGCCAGCAGCAAGGACAGGGGGCTTGGCTACACCTTC

d_gene: TRBD1
j_gene: TRBJ1-3
abundance: .
v_gene: TRBV7-9
CDR3aa: CASSLDRVSGNTIYF
CDR3nt: TGTGCCAGCAGCCTGGACAGGGTCTCTGGAAACACCATATATTTT

d_gene: TRBD2
j_gene: TRBJ2-7
abundance: few
v_gene: TRBV25-1
CDR3aa: CASSASGVYEQYF
CDR3nt: TGTGCCAGCAGTGCTAGCGGTGTCTACGAGCAGTACTTC

d_gene: .
j_gene: TRBJ2-1
abundance: .
v_gene: TRBV28
CDR3aa: CASSLLSGERNNEQFF
CDR3nt: TGTGCCAGCAGTCTATTGAGCGGAGAACGCAACAATGAGCAGTTCTTC

d_gene: .
j_gene: TRBJ2-4
abundance: .
v_gene: TRBV6-2/TRBV6-3
CDR3aa: CASSPGITKNIQYF
CDR3nt: TGTGCCAGCAGTCCCGGGATAACCAAAAACATTCAGTACTTC

d_gene: TRBD2
j_gene: TRBJ2-5
abundance: .
v_gene: TRBV5-4
CDR3aa: CASSQPGLVETQYF
CDR3nt: TGTGCCAGCAGCCAACCGGGACTAGTGGAGACCCAGTACTTC

d_gene: .
j_gene: TRBJ2-7
abundance: .
v_gene: TRBV19
CDR3aa: CATSQGRGYEQYF
CDR3nt: TGTGCCACGTCCCAGGGGAGGGGGTACGAGCAGTACTTC

d_gene: TRBD2
j_gene: TRBJ2-3
abundance: few
v_gene: TRBV5-1
CDR3aa: CASSQGAGADTQYF
CDR3nt: TGCGCCAGCAGCCAAGGGGCGGGAGCAGATACGCAGTATTTT

d_gene: TRBD1
j_gene: TRBJ2-5
abundance: .
v_gene: TRBV11-2
CDR3aa: CASSFDRGYQETQYF
CDR3nt: TGTGCCAGCAGCTTTGACAGGGGGTACCAAGAGACCCAGTACTTC

d_gene: .
j_gene: TRBJ2-5
abundance: .
v_gene: TRBV11-2
CDR3aa: CASSPPTPQETQYF
CDR3nt: TGTGCCAGCAGCCCACCGACACCTCAAGAGACCCAGTACTTC

d_gene: TRBD1
j_gene: TRBJ2-5
abundance: .
v_gene: TRBV6-2/TRBV6-3
CDR3aa: CASSLIQGARGVTQYF
CDR3nt: TGTGCCAGCAGTCTCATACAGGGGGCGCGAGGCGTGACCCAGTACTTC

d_gene: .
j_gene: TRBJ2-7
abundance: .
v_gene: TRBV27
CDR3aa: CASSLSGPRYEQYF
CDR3nt: TGTGCCAGCAGTTTATCTGGCCCCCGCTACGAGCAGTACTTC

d_gene: .
j_gene: TRBJ2-2
abundance: .
v_gene: TRBV5-1
CDR3aa: CASSLIPSRANTGELFF
CDR3nt: TGCGCCAGCAGCTTGATCCCTTCGCGGGCGAACACCGGGGAGCTGTTTTTT

d_gene: TRBD2
j_gene: TRBJ2-7
abundance: once
v_gene: TRBV7-2
CDR3aa: CASSLTGTSGYPAYF
CDR3nt: TGTGCCAGCAGCTTAACCGGGACTAGCGGCTATCCCGCGTACTTC

d_gene: TRBD1
j_gene: TRBJ2-3
abundance: once
v_gene: TRBV15
CDR3aa: CATSRDRPGTGITDTQYF
CDR3nt: TGTGCCACCAGCAGAGATAGACCCGGGACAGGGATCACAGATACGCAGTATTTT

d_gene: .
j_gene: TRBJ1-5
abundance: .
v_gene: TRBV6-1
CDR3aa: CASSEAGGFNQPQHF
CDR3nt: TGTGCCAGCAGTGAAGCGGGGGGATTCAATCAGCCCCAGCATTTT